This TCR beta chain was sequenced in a study of cytotoxic CD8 clonotypes in ibrutinib-treated CLL. This table comes from immunoSEQ multiplex PCR, and its TCRdb copy is limited to in-frame clones, with some not included. The table records 45,000 or so clones, roughly three quarters of them present only once. With V trimmed by 3 bases and J by 8 bases, 13 bases remained unmatched. The CDR3 totals 16 residues. The V gene's germline CDR1 is MGHRA and CDR2 YSYEKL. The sequencing used PBMCs, collected after 12 months of ibrutinib treatment. The TCR was taken from a human donor with chronic lymphocytic leukemia. V and J are TRBV4-1 and TRBJ2-4; TRBD1 aligns across 7 bases. Here the CDR3 reads CASSQGETGTEDIQYF. The CDR3 DNA is TGCGCCAGCAGCCAGGGGGAAACCGGGACAGAGGACATTCAGTACTTC.